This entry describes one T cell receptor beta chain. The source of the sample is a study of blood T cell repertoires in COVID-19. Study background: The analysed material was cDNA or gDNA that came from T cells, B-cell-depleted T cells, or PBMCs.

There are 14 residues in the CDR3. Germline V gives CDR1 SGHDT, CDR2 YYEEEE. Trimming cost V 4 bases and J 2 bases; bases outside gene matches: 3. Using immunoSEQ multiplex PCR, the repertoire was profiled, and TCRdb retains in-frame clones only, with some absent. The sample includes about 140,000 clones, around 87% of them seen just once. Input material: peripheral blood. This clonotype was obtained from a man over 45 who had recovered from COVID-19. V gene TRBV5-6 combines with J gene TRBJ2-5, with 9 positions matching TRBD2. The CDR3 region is CASSLLAGQETQYF. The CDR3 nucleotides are TGTGCCAGCAGCCTTCTAGCGGGGCAAGAGACCCAGTACTTC.